A single sample is the source of the 19 T cell receptor beta chains below, sequenced in a study of PD-1 blockade in classical Hodgkin lymphoma. Noted time point: cycle 4 day 1 (C4D1), after five to seven weeks of nivolumab. Each of the patients experienced relapse following autologous stem cell transplantation, and their brentuximab vedotin exposure differed. This table comes from immunoSEQ multiplex PCR, and its TCRdb copy is limited to in-frame clones, with some not included. This sample has tens of thousands of clones, with approximately 90% found just once. The sample in question was peripheral blood mononuclear cells (PBMCs), obtained before the fourth cycle of nivolumab. The receptors originated from a human donor with classical Hodgkin lymphoma.

The chain links TRBV27 to TRBJ2-5; TRBD2 matches at 9 bases. Germline assignment: CDR1 MNHEY and CDR2 SMNVEV (reference sequence). V shed 0 bases, J shed 5 bases, and the junction held 4 bases outside the gene matches. The CDR3 length is 15 residues. CDR3 sequence (DNA): TGTGCCAGCAGTTTATCGTCTAGCGGGACGGAGACCCAGTACTTC. Its translation: CASSLSSSGTETQYF.

The CDR3 DNA reads TGTGCCAGCAGTGAAGCCTTGGGACAGGGGGCGCGCGAGCAGTACTTC. This encodes CASSEALGQGAREQYF. This chain links TRBV2 with TRBJ2-5, with 12 bases fitting TRBD1. The DNA end lines up better with TRBJ2-7; the J call may be wrong. Germline CDR1 SNHLY, CDR2 FYNNEI. The CDR3 extends over 16 amino acids.

The chain couples TRBV5-1 to TRBJ1-3, with D unclear. Trimming cost V 3 bases and J 0 bases, with 10 bases left between them. Germline lookup yields CDR1 SGHRS and CDR2 YFSETQ. There are 15 residues in the CDR3. The CDR3 sequence is CASSSSWSSGNTIYF. CDR3 coding DNA: TGCGCCAGCAGCTCGTCTTGGTCCTCTGGAAACACCATATATTTT.

Only a few counts were recorded for this clone. The chain recombines TRBV13 with TRBJ2-3; tentatively, D is TRBD1 or TRBD2 (5 bases each). CDR1 is PRHDT and CDR2 is FYEKMQ in the germline V gene (reference sequence). The V gene lost 1 base and the J gene lost 2 bases, with 16 bases spanning the gap. The CDR3 covers 17 residues. The CDR3 coding sequence is TGTGCCAGCAGCTTAGCCGAGGGGAAAGGGCACACAGATACGCAGTATTTT. Translation: CASSLAEGKGHTDTQYF.

The chain carries TRBV19 and TRBJ1-2, with a weak D call TRBD1 (6 bases). From germline, CDR1 is LNHDA and CDR2 SQIVND (reference sequence). The CDR3 is 16 residues long. V was shortened by 5 bases and J by 4 bases, with 20 bases between the two germline ends. Here the CDR3 reads CASSSGGGAGRYGYTF. CDR3 coding DNA: TGTGCCAGTAGTTCAGGCGGGGGGGCAGGGCGCTATGGCTACACCTTC.

This chain joins TRBV19 and TRBJ2-3; TRBD1 matches at 8 bases. Germline V gene lookup returns CDR1 LNHDA and CDR2 SQIVND (reference sequence). V was clipped by 6 bases and J by 1 base; unmatched bases: 0. The CDR3 is 13 residues long. The CDR3 here is CASRTGGTDTQYF. DNA for the CDR3: TGTGCCAGTAGGACAGGGGGCACAGATACGCAGTATTTT.

This chain links TRBV4-2 with TRBJ2-7; 10 positions match TRBD2. This CDR3 contains 14 residues. J was trimmed by 3 bases and V by 3 bases; bases with no gene match: 2. Germline V lookup: CDR1 LGHNA, CDR2 YNFKEQ. The CDR3 loop is CASSHSGGLYEQYF. CDR3 coding DNA: TGTGCCAGCAGCCATAGCGGGGGGCTCTACGAGCAGTACTTC.

This chain uses TRBV29-1 with TRBJ2-7; the D gene is possibly TRBD2 (5 bases). The germline V gene has CDR1 SQVTM and CDR2 ANQGSEA. There are 14 residues in the CDR3. The V gene lost 5 bases and the J gene lost 2 bases, with 16 bases spanning the gap. CDR3 region: CSVRDSDGTYEQYF. The CDR3 nucleotides read TGCAGCGTTAGGGATAGCGACGGGACCTACGAGCAGTACTTC.

This rearrangement joins TRBV6-6 to TRBJ1-1, with 7 bases fitting TRBD1. The CDR3 totals 15 residues. The germline V gene has CDR1 MNHNY and CDR2 SVGAGI (reference sequence). After removal of 2 bases from V and 3 bases from J, the junction contained 6 bases not matched to a gene. The DNA of the CDR3 is TGTGCCAGCAGTTACGGCCCAGGGGGAGACACTGAAGCTTTCTTT. Translating it yields CASSYGPGGDTEAFF.

V usage is TRBV6-5 and J usage is TRBJ1-3; D gene ambiguous. Trimming removed 5 bases from V and 4 bases from J, with 15 bases in between. There are 15 residues in the CDR3. Germline loops: CDR1 MNHEY, CDR2 SVGAGI. As DNA, the CDR3 is TGTGCCAGCAGTCCGTCCGCGGTCAGGGGAAACACCATATATTTT. It codes for CASSPSAVRGNTIYF.

This sequence joins TRBV5-1 and TRBJ1-4; 9 bases agree with TRBD1. CDR1 is SGHRS and CDR2 is YFSETQ in the germline V gene. The trim removed 2 bases at V and 7 bases at J, leaving 6 bases unmatched. The CDR3 contains 15 residues. The CDR3 region has the DNA TGCGCCAGCAGCTTCGGGACAGGGAGGGGTGAAAAACTGTTTTTT. Translating gives CASSFGTGRGEKLFF.

The rearrangement uses TRBV7-9 and TRBJ2-7; 7 nucleotides align to TRBD1. Unmatched junction bases numbered 7, after V lost 3 bases and J lost 2 bases. This CDR3 contains 15 residues. Germline CDR1 and CDR2: SEHNR and FQNEAQ (reference sequence). The CDR3 protein is CASSFWGQPAYEQYF. The CDR3 coding sequence is TGTGCCAGCAGCTTTTGGGGACAGCCAGCCTACGAGCAGTACTTC. The complete variable domain, with remaining parts taken from reference TRBV7-9 and TRBJ2-7, reads DTGVSQNPRHKITKRGQNVTFRCDPISEHNRLYWYRQTLGQGPEFLTYFQNEAQLEKSRLLSDRFSAERPKGSFSTLEIQRTEQGDSAMYLCASSFWGQPAYEQYFGPGTRLTVT.

This chain uses TRBV28 with TRBJ2-7, with 8 nucleotides matching TRBD1. Per germline, CDR1 MDHEN and CDR2 SYDVKM. The CDR3 contains 15 residues. The junction had 12 bases not matched to a gene; V was cut back by 4 bases and J by 7 bases. In DNA form, the CDR3 reads TGTGCCAGCAGTTATAACACCAGGGGGCTCGGGGAGCAGTACTTC. It is translated as CASSYNTRGLGEQYF.

This clone was seen once. This rearrangement joins TRBV19 to TRBJ1-1; unclear D gene. Germline CDR1 is LNHDA and CDR2 is SQIVND (reference sequence). Trimming took off 5 bases at V and 4 bases at J, with 14 bases between the two ends. The CDR3 is 14 residues long. CDR3 amino acids: CASSGQALATEAFF. CDR3 bases: TGTGCCAGTAGTGGGCAGGCCCTGGCCACTGAAGCTTTCTTT.

The rearrangement uses TRBV10-3 and TRBJ1-3; D may be TRBD1 (5 bases). Between the trimmed V and J ends, which lost 10 bases and 1 base, there was a span of 17 bases. CDR1 is ENHRY and CDR2 is SYGVKD in the germline V gene. The CDR3 totals 15 residues. The CDR3 loop reads CATWDVEGSGNTIYF. CDR3 sequence (DNA): TGTGCCACCTGGGACGTCGAAGGTTCTGGAAACACCATATATTTT.

The J gene is TRBJ2-1, the V gene TRBV11-2, with D maybe TRBD1 (5 bases). Per germline, CDR1 SGHAT and CDR2 FQNNGV. Trimming pared 4 bases from V and 0 bases from J, leaving 10 bases between. The CDR3 sequence is 15 residues long. The CDR3 sequence: CASSSLDSSYNEQFF. The CDR3 DNA follows: TGTGCCAGCAGCTCCCTCGACAGCTCCTACAATGAGCAGTTCTTC.

The gene calls are TRBV7-9 and TRBJ1-1, with TRBD1 as a possible D gene (5 bases). Between the trimmed V and J ends, which lost 1 base and 2 bases, there was a span of 11 bases. Germline values: CDR1 SEHNR, CDR2 FQNEAQ (reference sequence). The CDR3 totals 15 residues. The CDR3 region has the DNA TGTGCCAGCAGCTTAGTCTTGGGGGGTAACACTGAAGCTTTCTTT. This encodes CASSLVLGGNTEAFF.

The gene calls are TRBV6-5 and TRBJ2-7; no definite D call. CDR1 is MNHEY and CDR2 is SVGAGI in the germline V gene. The length of the CDR3 is 11 residues. Trimming shortened V by 2 bases and J by 4 bases, and 3 bases separated the two germline ends. The CDR3 DNA reads as TGTGCCAGCAGTTACCTTTACGAGCAGTACTTC. Translated, it gives CASSYLYEQYF.

The chain carries TRBV5-6 and TRBJ1-1, with no clear D. Germline values: CDR1 SGHDT, CDR2 YYEEEE. Trimming removed 5 bases from V and 4 bases from J, with 15 bases in between. The CDR3 consists of 14 residues. Here the CDR3 DNA reads TGTGCCAGCAGGCTCGCCGAGCTCCCCACTGAAGCTTTCTTT. It is translated as CASRLAELPTEAFF.